The clone carrying this T cell receptor (beta chain) was counted a single time. This entry belongs to a study of blood T cell repertoires in COVID-19. Study in general: Acute-phase and convalescent COVID-19 samples originated in the United States, Italy and Spain. T cells, B-cell-depleted T cells, or PBMCs provided the cDNA or gDNA that served as material.

A Seattle source enrolled patients during active infection and followed them longitudinally. This CDR3 contains 14 residues. V was trimmed by 5 bases and J by 3 bases, leaving 13 bases between them. Germline V gives CDR1 KGHSH, CDR2 LQKENI. In the original processing: The authors estimated nucleated cell counts from reference gene primer amplification. Sequencing used immunoSEQ multiplex PCR; TCRdb keeps in-frame clones, though not all of them. V and J calls and clone size are given by that table; D and trimming were obtained from the DNA. The table shows around 130,000 clones, with less than 90% occurring only once.

This TCR was sampled from a human donor with COVID-19, enrolled during active disease. The donor label of this sample is uncertain. The chain carries TRBV18 and TRBJ1-2; D might be TRBD1 (6 bases). Sequencing was performed on peripheral blood. The chain's CDR3 is CASSYRANDYGYTF. The CDR3, as DNA: TGTGCCAGCTCATACAGGGCGAACGACTATGGCTACACCTTC. Complete variable domain (other parts from reference TRBV18 and TRBJ1-2): NAGVMQNPRHLVRRRGQEARLRCSPMKGHSHVYWYRQLPEEGLKFMVYLQKENIIDESGMPKERFSAEFPKEGPSILRIQQVVRGDSAAYFCASSYRANDYGYTFGSGTRLTVV.